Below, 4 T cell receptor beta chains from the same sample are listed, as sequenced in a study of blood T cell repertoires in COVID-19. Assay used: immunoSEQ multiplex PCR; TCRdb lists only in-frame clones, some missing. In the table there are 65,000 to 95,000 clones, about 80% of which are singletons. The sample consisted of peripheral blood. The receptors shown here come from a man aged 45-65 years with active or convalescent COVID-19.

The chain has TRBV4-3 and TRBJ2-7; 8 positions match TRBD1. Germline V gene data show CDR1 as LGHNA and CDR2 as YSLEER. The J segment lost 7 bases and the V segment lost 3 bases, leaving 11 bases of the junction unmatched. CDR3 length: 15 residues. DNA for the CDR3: TGCGCCAGCAGCCAGGGGACAGGTGGGGTGGTGGAGCAGTACTTC. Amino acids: CASSQGTGGVVEQYF.

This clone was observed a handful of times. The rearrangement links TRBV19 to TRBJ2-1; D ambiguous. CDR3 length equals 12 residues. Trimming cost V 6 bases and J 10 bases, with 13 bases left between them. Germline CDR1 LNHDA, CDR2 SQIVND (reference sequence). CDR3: CASSLDPREQFF. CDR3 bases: TGTGCCAGTAGCCTAGACCCGCGGGAGCAGTTCTTC.

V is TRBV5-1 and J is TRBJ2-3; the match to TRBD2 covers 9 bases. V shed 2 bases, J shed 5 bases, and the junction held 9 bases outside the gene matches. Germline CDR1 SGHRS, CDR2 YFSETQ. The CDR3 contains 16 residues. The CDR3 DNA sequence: TGCGCCAGCAGCTTCCCCGGGACTAGCAGCGGAGATACGCAGTATTTT. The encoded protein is CASSFPGTSSGDTQYF.

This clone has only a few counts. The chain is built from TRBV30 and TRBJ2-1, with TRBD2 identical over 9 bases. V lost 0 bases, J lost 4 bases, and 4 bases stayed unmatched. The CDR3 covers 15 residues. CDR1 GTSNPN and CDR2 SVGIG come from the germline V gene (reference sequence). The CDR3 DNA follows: TGTGCCTGGAGTGTAGGCGGGGGGGGTTACAATGAGCAGTTCTTC. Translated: CAWSVGGGGYNEQFF.